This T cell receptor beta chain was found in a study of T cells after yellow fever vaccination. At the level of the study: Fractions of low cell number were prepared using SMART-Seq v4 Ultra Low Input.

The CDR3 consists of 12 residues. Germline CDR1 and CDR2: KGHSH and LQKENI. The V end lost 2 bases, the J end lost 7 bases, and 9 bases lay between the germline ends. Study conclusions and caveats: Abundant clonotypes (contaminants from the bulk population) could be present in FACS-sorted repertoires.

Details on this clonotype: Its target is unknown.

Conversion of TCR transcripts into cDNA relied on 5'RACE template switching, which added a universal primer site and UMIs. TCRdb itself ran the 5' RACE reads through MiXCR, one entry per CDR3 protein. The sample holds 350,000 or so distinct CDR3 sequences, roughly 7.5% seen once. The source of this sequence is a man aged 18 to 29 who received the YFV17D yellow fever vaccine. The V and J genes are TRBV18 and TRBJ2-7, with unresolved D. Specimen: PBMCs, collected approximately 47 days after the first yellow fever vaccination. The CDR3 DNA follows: TGTGCCAGCTCACCATCCAACGGGGAGCAGTACGTC. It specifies CASSPSNGEQYV.